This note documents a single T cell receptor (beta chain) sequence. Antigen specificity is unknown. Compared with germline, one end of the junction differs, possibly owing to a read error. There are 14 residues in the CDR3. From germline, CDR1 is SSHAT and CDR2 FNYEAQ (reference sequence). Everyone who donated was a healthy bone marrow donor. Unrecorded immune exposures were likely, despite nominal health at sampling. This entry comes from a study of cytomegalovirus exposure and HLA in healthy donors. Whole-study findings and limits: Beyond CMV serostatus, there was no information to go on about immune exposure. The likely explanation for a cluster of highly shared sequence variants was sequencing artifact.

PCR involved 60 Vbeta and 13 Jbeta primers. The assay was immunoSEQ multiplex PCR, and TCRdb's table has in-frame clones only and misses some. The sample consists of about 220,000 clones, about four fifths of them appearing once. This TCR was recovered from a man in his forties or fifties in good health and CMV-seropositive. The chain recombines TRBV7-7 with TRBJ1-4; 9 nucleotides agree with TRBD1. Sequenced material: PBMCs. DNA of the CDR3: TGTGCTAGCACCCCGGGACAGGGAAGTGAAAAACTGTTTTTT. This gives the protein CASTPGQGSEKLFF. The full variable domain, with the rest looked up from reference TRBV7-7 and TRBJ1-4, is GAGVSQSPRYKVTKRGQDVTLRCDPISSHATLYWYQQALGQGPEFLTYFNYEAQPDKSGLPSDRFSAERPEGSISTLTIQRTEQRDSAMYRCASTPGQGSEKLFFGSGTQLSVL.